Listed below are T cell receptor beta chains from one sample, sequenced in a study of CD8+ T cells in alopecia areata. TCRdb keeps only in-frame clones here, not all; method: immunoSEQ multiplex PCR. Among about 69,000 clones, under 75% were seen once, and the ten largest hold approximately 19%. This sample comprised CD8+ T cells sorted from blood, obtained at week 0. These receptors came from a human donor with alopecia areata. CDR3s include the opening cysteine and the closing phenylalanine or tryptophan. D genes are given only for firm matches. Clone size is given for some rows only: seen once, a few or many times, or a class if the clone is expanded.

TRBV19,TRBJ2-7,-,-,TGTGCCAGTAGTATGACGTCGTCCTACGAGCAGTACTTC,CASSMTSSYEQYF
TRBV4-2,TRBJ2-7,-,-,TGTGCCAGCAGCCACCTTTACGAGCAGTACTTC,CASSHLYEQYF
TRBV14,TRBJ2-3,-,-,TGTGCCAGCAGCCACGATCTAGACCCAGATACGCAGTATTTT,CASSHDLDPDTQYF
TRBV29-1,TRBJ2-3,few,-,TGCAGCGCTCTAATCACTAGCAGCTACACAGATACGCAGTATTTT,CSALITSSYTDTQYF
TRBV27,TRBJ2-7,few,TRBD1,TGTGCCAGCACGCTGACAGGGAGTAAGGAGCAGTACTTC,CASTLTGSKEQYF
TRBV29-1,TRBJ1-2,once,TRBD1,TGCAGCGTCGCGGGACAGGGGGCATATGGCTACACCTTC,CSVAGQGAYGYTF
TRBV4-1,TRBJ2-4,-,-,TGCGCCAGCAGCCAAACCACAGTAGCCAAAAACATTCAGTACTTC,CASSQTTVAKNIQYF
TRBV11-2,TRBJ1-1,-,TRBD1,TGTGCCAGCAGCCCCTCCTTGGGGGAGGGGGCTCTTTGGAACACTGAAGCTTTCTTT,CASSPSLGEGALWNTEAFF
TRBV7-6,TRBJ2-7,-,-,TGTGCCAGCAGCCCCCTCGGGGACGAGCAGTACTTC,CASSPLGDEQYF
TRBV5-6,TRBJ2-7,-,TRBD1,TGTGCCAGCAGCCCCGACAGGGCTTCCTACGAGCAGTACTTC,CASSPDRASYEQYF
TRBV5-6,TRBJ2-5,few,-,TGTGCCAGCAGCTTGGGGGGCGGAAAGACCCAGTACTTC,CASSLGGGKTQYF
TRBV5-4,TRBJ2-1,few,-,TGTGCCAGCAGCTTGTCATACAATGAGCAGTTCTTC,CASSLSYNEQFF
TRBV5-1,TRBJ2-7,many,-,TGCGCCAGCAGCTTGGGTGTATCACTAGCCCACGAGCAGTACTTC,CASSLGVSLAHEQYF
TRBV6-5,TRBJ2-1,-,-,TGTGCCAGCAGTTACTCGGGGAAGGGGAATGAGCAGTTCTTC,CASSYSGKGNEQFF
TRBV28,TRBJ2-7,-,-,TGTGCCAGCAGTCACCACCGACTACTCTACGAGCAGTACTTC,CASSHHRLLYEQYF
TRBV9,TRBJ2-5,-,-,TGTGCCAGCAGCGTAGAGGGACACCCCCAAGAGACCCAGTACTTC,CASSVEGHPQETQYF
TRBV30,TRBJ2-3,-,TRBD1,TGTGCCTGGGGATGGGACAGGGGCACAGATACGCAGTATTTT,CAWGWDRGTDTQYF
TRBV7-3,TRBJ2-1,many,-,TGTGCCAGCAGCTTCGGCCGCAATGAGCAGTTCTTC,CASSFGRNEQFF
TRBV7-2,TRBJ2-7,-,-,TGTGCCAGCAGCGGCACACCTGGATCCTACGAGCAGTACTTC,CASSGTPGSYEQYF
TRBV6-5,TRBJ1-3,-,-,TGTGCCAGCAGTTTTAGGAATGGAAACACCATATATTTT,CASSFRNGNTIYF
TRBV9,TRBJ2-5,-,-,TGTGCCAGCAGCGTATTCGCGGGCGGGATGGAGACCCAGTACTTC,CASSVFAGGMETQYF
TRBV30,TRBJ2-1,-,-,TGTGCCTGGAGTGCGGGAGCGTCGATCGATGAGCAGTTCTTC,CAWSAGASIDEQFF
TRBV27,TRBJ1-4,few,TRBD1,TGTGCCAGCAGGGGGACAGGGGGTGAAAAACTGTTTTTT,CASRGTGGEKLFF
TRBV4-1,TRBJ2-7,-,TRBD2,TGCGCCAGCAGCCAAGGGGGACTAGCGGGGGAAACCTACGAGCAGTACTTC,CASSQGGLAGETYEQYF
TRBV6-1,TRBJ2-3,-,TRBD2,TGTGCCAGCAGATCAGGACTAGCGGGCACAGATACGCAGTATTTT,CASRSGLAGTDTQYF
TRBV4-1,TRBJ2-3,-,-,TGCGCCAGCAGCCAAGATTCCCCTACGCAGTATTTT,CASSQDSPTQYF